One and the same sample provided the 8 T cell receptor beta chains below, sequenced in a study of shared clonotypes between healthy human individuals. Method: immunoSEQ multiplex PCR; TCRdb's copy keeps in-frame clones and lacks some. The sample includes some 1,600,000 clones, around 98% of them seen just once. Sequenced: naive CD4+ T cells sorted from blood. Subset noted: CD45RA+ positively selected. The receptors shown here come from a man aged 30-40 years in good health.

The chain has TRBV18 and TRBJ1-2; 9 bases fit TRBD1. In germline, CDR1 is KGHSH, CDR2 LQKENI. After removal of 4 bases from V and 6 bases from J, the junction contained 3 bases not matched to a gene. The length of the CDR3 is 13 residues. The CDR3 loop is CASSLTGGDGYTF. As DNA, the CDR3 is TGTGCCAGCTCACTAACAGGGGGCGATGGCTACACCTTC.

The V gene is TRBV2, the J gene TRBJ1-2; maybe TRBD1 (5 bases). The CDR3 extends over 14 amino acids. Looked up from germline, CDR1 is SNHLY and CDR2 is FYNNEI. V was cut by 6 bases and J by 4 bases, with 15 bases left in between. Here the CDR3 reads CASSPSGGFYGYTF. CDR3 nucleotides: TGTGCCAGCAGCCCCAGTGGGGGTTTCTATGGCTACACCTTC.

The rearrangement joins TRBV2 to TRBJ2-7; 8 bases match TRBD1. The CDR3 sequence is 12 residues long. J lost 11 bases, V lost 1 base, and 4 bases had no gene match. The germline V gene has CDR1 SNHLY and CDR2 FYNNEI. CDR3 amino acids: CASSEVGTGEYF. Here the CDR3 DNA reads TGTGCCAGCAGTGAAGTGGGGACAGGCGAGTACTTC.

This chain joins TRBV10-1 and TRBJ2-1; 10 positions agree with TRBD2. With 4 bases clipped from V and 2 bases from J, the junction kept 8 bases outside the gene matches. Germline V gene sequence: CDR1 WNHNN, CDR2 SYGVQD (reference sequence). This CDR3 has 17 residues. CDR3 protein: CASSGSGTSETYNEQFF. CDR3 DNA: TGCGCCAGCAGTGGCTCCGGGACTAGCGAGACCTACAATGAGCAGTTCTTC.

This clone has a single count. The chain recombines TRBV18 with TRBJ2-5; a weak D match, TRBD2 (6 bases). Looked up from germline, CDR1 is KGHSH and CDR2 is LQKENI. Trimming took off 1 base at V and 5 bases at J, with 20 bases between the two ends. This CDR3 spans 17 amino acids. CDR3 sequence (DNA): TGTGCCAGCTCACCACTCGGGCCCCCTAGCGACGTCGAGACCCAGTACTTC. It yields the protein CASSPLGPPSDVETQYF.

V gene TRBV11-3 combines with J gene TRBJ2-3, with D possibly being TRBD2 (5 bases). Germline CDR1 and CDR2: SGHNT and YENEEA. Trimming pared 1 base from V and 6 bases from J, leaving 8 bases between. CDR3 length: 13 amino acids. The CDR3 coding sequence is TGTGCCAGCAGCTTAGGTAGGGAGGATACGCAGTATTTT. This codes for CASSLGREDTQYF.

The gene calls are TRBV5-6 and TRBJ2-3; a possible D gene is TRBD2 (5 bases). The V end lost 4 bases, the J end lost 8 bases, and 11 bases lay between the germline ends. CDR1 is SGHDT and CDR2 is YYEEEE in the germline V gene. The CDR3 is 12 amino acids. The CDR3 DNA reads as TGTGCCAGCAGCACTGACTACGGTACGCAGTATTTT. Encoded protein: CASSTDYGTQYF.

This rearrangement joins TRBV10-3 to TRBJ2-5; D gene ambiguous. The J call may be faulty, since TRBJ2-7 better matches the DNA end. The CDR3 is 17 amino acids. Per germline, CDR1 ENHRY and CDR2 SYGVKD. CDR3 region: CAISEATRMVVSYEQYF. The CDR3, as DNA: TGTGCCATCAGTGAGGCTACCCGGATGGTAGTGTCCTACGAGCAGTACTTC.